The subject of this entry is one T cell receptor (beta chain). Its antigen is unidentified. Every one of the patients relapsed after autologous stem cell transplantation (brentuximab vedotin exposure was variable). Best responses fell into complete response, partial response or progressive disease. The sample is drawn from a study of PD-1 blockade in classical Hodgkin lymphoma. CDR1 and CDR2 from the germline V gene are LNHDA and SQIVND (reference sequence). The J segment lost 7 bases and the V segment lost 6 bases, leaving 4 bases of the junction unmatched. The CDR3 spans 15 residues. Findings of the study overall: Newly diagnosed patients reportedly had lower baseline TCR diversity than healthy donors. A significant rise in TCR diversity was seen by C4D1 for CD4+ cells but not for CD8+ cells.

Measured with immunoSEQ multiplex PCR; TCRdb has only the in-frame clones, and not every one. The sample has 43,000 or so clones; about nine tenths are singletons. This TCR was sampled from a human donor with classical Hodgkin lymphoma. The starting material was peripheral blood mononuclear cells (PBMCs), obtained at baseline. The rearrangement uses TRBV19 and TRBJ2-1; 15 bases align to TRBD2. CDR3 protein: CASRTGTSGRNEQFF. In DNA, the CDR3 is TGTGCCAGTAGAACCGGGACTAGCGGGAGGAATGAGCAGTTCTTC.